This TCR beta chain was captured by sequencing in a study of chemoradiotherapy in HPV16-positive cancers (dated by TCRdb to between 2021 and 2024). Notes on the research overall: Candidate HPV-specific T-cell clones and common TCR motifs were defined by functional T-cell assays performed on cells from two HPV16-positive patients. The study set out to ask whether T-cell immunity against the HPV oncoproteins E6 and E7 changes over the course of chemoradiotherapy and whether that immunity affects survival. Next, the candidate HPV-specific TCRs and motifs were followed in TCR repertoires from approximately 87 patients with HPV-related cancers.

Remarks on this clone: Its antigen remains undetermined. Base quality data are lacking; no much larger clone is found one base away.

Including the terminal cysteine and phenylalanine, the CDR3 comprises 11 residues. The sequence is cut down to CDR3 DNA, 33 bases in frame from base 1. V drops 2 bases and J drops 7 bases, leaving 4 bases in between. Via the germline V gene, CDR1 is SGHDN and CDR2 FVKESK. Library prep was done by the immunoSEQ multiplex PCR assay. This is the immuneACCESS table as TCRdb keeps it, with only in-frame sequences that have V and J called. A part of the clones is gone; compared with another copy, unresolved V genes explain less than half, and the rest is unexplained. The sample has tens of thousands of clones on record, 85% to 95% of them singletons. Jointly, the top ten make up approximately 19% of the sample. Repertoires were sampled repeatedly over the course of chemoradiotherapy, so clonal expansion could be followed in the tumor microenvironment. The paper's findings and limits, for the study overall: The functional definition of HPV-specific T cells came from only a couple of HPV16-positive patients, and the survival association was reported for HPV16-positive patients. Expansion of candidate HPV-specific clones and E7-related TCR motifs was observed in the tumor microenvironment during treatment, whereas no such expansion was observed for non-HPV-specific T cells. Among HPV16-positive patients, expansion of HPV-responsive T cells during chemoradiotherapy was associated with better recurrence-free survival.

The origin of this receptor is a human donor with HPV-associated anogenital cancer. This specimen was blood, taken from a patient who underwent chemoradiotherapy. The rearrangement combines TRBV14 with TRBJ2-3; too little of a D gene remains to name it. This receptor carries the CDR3 CASSQLYTQYF. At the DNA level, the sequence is TGTGCCAGCAGCCAATTATATACGCAGTATTTT.